The entry that follows covers one T cell receptor (beta chain) sequence. The source of the sample is a study of blood T cell repertoires in COVID-19. Background on the study: Collection of acute and convalescent COVID-19 samples took place in the United States, Italy and Spain.

The table came from immunoSEQ multiplex PCR; TCRdb's copy has only in-frame clones and leaves some out. There are around 150,000 clones in the sample; more than 60% occur only once, and approximately 9.4% lies in the top ten. V lost 1 base to trimming and J lost 4 bases, with 23 bases between them. The length of the CDR3 is 19 residues. Germline values: CDR1 LNHDA, CDR2 SQIVND (reference sequence). This receptor was identified in a woman aged 45-59 years with active or convalescent COVID-19. This chain joins TRBV19 and TRBJ2-1; a weak D match, TRBD2 (6 bases). What was sequenced was peripheral blood. The CDR3 DNA is TGTGCCAGTAGTATAGTAGGACTGCTCGCGGCGGGAAGTTACAATGAGCAGTTCTTC. This codes for CASSIVGLLAAGSYNEQFF.